These T cell receptor beta chains were read from a single sample in a study of beta chain features in type 1 diabetes. Sequencing used immunoSEQ multiplex PCR; TCRdb keeps in-frame clones, though not all of them. The table has 300,000 to 450,000 clones, roughly 13% seen once. The sequenced sample was naive CD4+ T cells from blood. The receptors stem from a young man in good health. Both conserved end residues are trimmed from each CDR3.

v_call cdr3_aa
TRBV19 ASSMAGGRNQPQH
TRBV2 ASSEGSNYGYT
TRBV4-1 ASSQGILRQETQY
TRBV30 AWSKIPGVNTGELF
TRBV14 ASSHTGTSGRGEQF
TRBV11-2 ASSPRTATYEQY
TRBV29-1 SVAINRGGGELF
TRBV28 ASSLGQGNTIY
TRBV6-4 ASSGSGGRGNEQF
TRBV6-5 ASNAGQGYEQY
TRBV30 AWGAGRANEKLF
TRBV18 ASSPQAGGELF
TRBV2 ASSEIPSTSQREQF
TRBV7-2 ASSSKRTSVTDTQY
TRBV9 ASSPVPTPNTGELF
TRBV4-3 ASSQLTGRSGYT
TRBV18 ASSLEKQSYEQY
TRBV7-9 ASSLRQGALSNSPLH
TRBV7-9 ASSSSAGGSNQPQH
TRBV7-2 ASTTNRGGYQPQH